A selection of T cell receptor beta chains follows, all from one sample in a study of T cells in Graves' hyperthyroidism and ophthalmopathy. MiXCR was run by TCRdb on the multiplex PCR reads, yielding one entry per CDR3 protein. The sample holds more than 650,000 distinct CDR3 sequences, about 15% seen once. Material for sequencing was blood. These receptors all come from a woman aged 18-29 years with Graves' hyperthyroidism. CDR3s include the opening cysteine and the closing phenylalanine or tryptophan. The order of the fields is J gene, clone size, V gene, CDR3 protein. Clone size, where shown, is once, few, many, or a class for clones that have expanded.

j_gene: TRBJ2-1; abundance: many; v_gene: TRBV13; CDR3aa: CASSSLRTGQRNEQFF
j_gene: TRBJ2-7; abundance: many; v_gene: TRBV7-2; CDR3aa: CASSTRQGPSYEQYF
j_gene: TRBJ2-5; abundance: NA; v_gene: TRBV11-2; CDR3aa: CASSLGDRLGETQYF
j_gene: TRBJ1-2; abundance: many; v_gene: TRBV11-2; CDR3aa: CASSSHRYGYTF
j_gene: TRBJ2-1; abundance: few; v_gene: TRBV29-1; CDR3aa: CSVPGPSIYNEQFF
j_gene: TRBJ1-4; abundance: few; v_gene: TRBV6-1; CDR3aa: CASSPGTAYEKLFF
j_gene: TRBJ1-1; abundance: many; v_gene: TRBV11-2; CDR3aa: CASSLGGRLDTEAFF
j_gene: TRBJ2-1; abundance: few; v_gene: TRBV7-3; CDR3aa: CASSLRGDSTEQFF
j_gene: TRBJ2-1; abundance: NA; v_gene: TRBV6-2/TRBV6-3; CDR3aa: CASRPDAGGANEQFF
j_gene: TRBJ2-3; abundance: many; v_gene: TRBV7-8; CDR3aa: CASSLLRTTDTQYF
j_gene: TRBJ2-2; abundance: many; v_gene: TRBV30; CDR3aa: CAWRDRPSTGELFF
j_gene: TRBJ2-5; abundance: NA; v_gene: TRBV13; CDR3aa: CASRSQGALETQYF
j_gene: TRBJ1-4; abundance: few; v_gene: TRBV20-1; CDR3aa: CSATLHRGGGEKLFF
j_gene: TRBJ2-1; abundance: many; v_gene: TRBV12-3/TRBV12-4; CDR3aa: CASSWTGEYNEQFF
j_gene: TRBJ2-7; abundance: NA; v_gene: TRBV9; CDR3aa: CASSVAGGGGEQYF
j_gene: TRBJ2-3; abundance: many; v_gene: TRBV28; CDR3aa: CASSASGRISTDTQYF
j_gene: TRBJ2-1; abundance: many; v_gene: TRBV7-9; CDR3aa: CASSAEGQGKVYNEQFF